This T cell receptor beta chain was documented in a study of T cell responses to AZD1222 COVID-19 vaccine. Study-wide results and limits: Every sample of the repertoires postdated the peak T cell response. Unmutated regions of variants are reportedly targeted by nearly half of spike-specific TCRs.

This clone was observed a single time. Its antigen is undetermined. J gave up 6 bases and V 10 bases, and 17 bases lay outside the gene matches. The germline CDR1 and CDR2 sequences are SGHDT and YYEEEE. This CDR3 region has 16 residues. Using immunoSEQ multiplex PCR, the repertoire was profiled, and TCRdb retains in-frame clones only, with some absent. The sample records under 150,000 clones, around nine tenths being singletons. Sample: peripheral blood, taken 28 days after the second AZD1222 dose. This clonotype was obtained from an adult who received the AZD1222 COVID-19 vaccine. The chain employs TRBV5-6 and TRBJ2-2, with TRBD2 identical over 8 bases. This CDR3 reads CAGSRRGAWYSGELFF. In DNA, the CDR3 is TGTGCCGGATCCCGGCGGGGGGCCTGGTATTCCGGGGAGCTGTTTTTT.